This TCR beta chain was documented in a study of T cell responses to AZD1222 COVID-19 vaccine (dated by TCRdb to about 2021). About the study as a whole: AZD1222 recipients with second doses at about 4 weeks or about 12 weeks were pooled, because spike-specific TCR depth and breadth did not differ between schedules. Trial participants were enrolled by age into subgroups of 18-55, 56-69 and 70-plus years, and about 150, 27 and 61 TCR-sequenced participants, respectively, were included in these subgroups. A total of over 230 trial participants underwent TCR sequencing, of whom roughly 210 had received two doses of AZD1222 and about 25 had received two doses of the MenACWY control vaccine.

General conclusions and limits of the study: Spike-specific TCR breadth and depth rose significantly after two AZD1222 doses compared with day 0 and with MenACWY recipients. Conclusions about previously exposed vaccinees are limited, since just 5 or 6 AZD1222 recipients were seropositive for SARS-CoV-2 at baseline. Because no day 14 peak-response samples were available, repertoires were characterized only after the peak T cell response. In the small 56-69-year group, the increase in depth fell short of significance, most likely because of low power. Epitopes outside the regions mutated in the B.1.351 and B.1.1.7 variants were reportedly recognized by nearly half of the unique spike-specific TCRs. Most participants were white British and females outnumbered males, and the authors suggested that clonal diversity may have been underestimated. The vaccine-associated CD4 TCRs covered the entire spike protein, and the dominant responses fell in regions 160-218 and 743-854.

The CDR3 regions of human TCRbeta chains were analyzed by immunosequencing. As for the authors' bioinformatics: Repertoire TCRs were matched against a reference library of SARS-CoV-2-specific TCRs generated with the MIRA antigen-specificity platform. Breadth meant the fraction of unique TCRs that were SARS-CoV-2-associated, whereas depth meant the fraction of total T cells that were SARS-CoV-2-associated. Using the MIRA data, each spike-specific TCR was assigned both to the spike region to which the TCR was reactive and to a CD4 or CD8 class. Log10-transformed breadth and depth values were compared by one-way ANOVA with Sidak's multiple comparisons tests. TCRdb stores this immuneACCESS table with in-frame sequences only. Part of the clones is absent; in the studies checked, under half of the shortfall reflects unresolved V genes, and no reason is known for the rest. The D gene and trimming were derived from the DNA, and the V and J assignments and clone size from that table. The sample contains about 160,000 clones, 85% to 90% of them found a single time. 6% to 8% of the sample is in the top ten clones.

Per the publication, the time point label means: baseline before first vaccination. Samples from vaccinated people were obtained from the UK trials COV001 and COV002, which included a single-blind randomized controlled phase 2/3 trial of AZD1222 (ChAdOx1 nCoV-19) in healthy adults. Trial participant PBMC samples were collected at day 0 and day 28 after the second dose for TCRbeta chain sequencing. About this clone: Which antigen it targets is not known. No base quality values were provided; no much bigger clone lies one nucleotide off.

This specimen was peripheral blood, taken on day 0 of AZD1222 vaccination. The origin of this receptor is an adult in good health.

The CDR3: CASSYNLAGGGGYTF. The DNA is as follows: TGTGCCAGCAGTTACAATCTGGCAGGGGGCGGTGGCTACACCTTC. This sequence uses TRBV6-5 and TRBJ1-2, with 8 bases matching TRBD1. Its CDR3 holds 15 amino acids, cysteine through phenylalanine. Kept here is only the CDR3 DNA, which spans 45 bases and is read in frame from base 1. V has 2 bases trimmed and J has 7 bases trimmed; junction bases matching no gene number 9. CDR1 and CDR2 (MNHEY, SVGAGI) derive from the germline V gene.